This T cell receptor (beta chain) was retrieved from a study of shared clonotypes between healthy human individuals. Points on this clone: Its cognate antigen is unknown.

Study findings and constraints: In several donors, 4.5% to 5.5% of naive CD4 clonotypes appeared in common.

Replicate PCRs for sorted subsets used 200 to 250 ng DNA; this equaled tens of thousands of T cell genomes. TCRdb's copy holds only in-frame clones and misses some; the assay was immunoSEQ multiplex PCR. The data show more than 2 million clones, approximately 96% seen once. The sample was naive CD4+ T cells sorted from blood. Subset reported: CD45RA+ positively selected. This receptor was identified in a man between 18 and 29 years old in good health.

This chain's CDR3 is CASSREWRIGELFF. The CDR3 nucleotides are TGTGCCAGCAGTCGTGAGTGGAGAATCGGGGAGCTGTTTTTT. The V and J genes are TRBV6-1 and TRBJ2-2; D unresolved. This CDR3 is built from 14 residues. CDR1 and CDR2 (germline): MNHNS, SASEGT. Trimming pared 5 bases from V and 7 bases from J, leaving 14 bases between.